The 2 T cell receptor beta chains below all came from one sample that was sequenced in a study of response to subunit inactivated influenza vaccine (dated by TCRdb to the late 2010s). Receptor amplification or capture employed RT-PCR. Reads for this sample came from an Illumina HiSeq 2500. The raw public data were reprocessed by TCRdb itself: fastp quality trimming at Q25, MiXCR clonotype calling, in-frame beta chains only. Every CDR3 protein is listed once, alongside the most common genes and DNA of its rows. The sample yields about 700,000 distinct CDR3 sequences; 11% to 15% were counted once. The top ten constitute around 6.5% of the sample. The source was PBMCs from blood, collected about 14 days before vaccination. These receptors were collected from a man between 50 and 59 years old who received an inactivated influenza vaccine. Donor details come from another sample of the same person, matched by shared clones.

The chain uses TRBV20-1 and TRBJ2-7; D may be TRBD1 (6 bases). Between the trimmed V and J ends, which lost 0 bases and 2 bases, there was a span of 11 bases. This CDR3 contains 14 residues. The germline gives CDR1 DFQATT, CDR2 SNEGSKA (reference sequence). CDR3 sequence (DNA): TGCAGTGCTAGAGATACCAGGACAGCCTACGAGCAGTACTTC. Amino acids: CSARDTRTAYEQYF.

This clonotype occurred many times. The rearrangement joins TRBV29-1 to TRBJ2-3; D ambiguous. Deletions cut 3 bases from V and 1 base from J, with 8 bases between. CDR3 length equals 13 residues. Germline V gene sequence: CDR1 SQVTM, CDR2 ANQGSEA. The CDR3 reads CSVERFGTDTQYF. The CDR3 bases are TGCAGCGTTGAGCGTTTCGGCACAGATACGCAGTATTTT.